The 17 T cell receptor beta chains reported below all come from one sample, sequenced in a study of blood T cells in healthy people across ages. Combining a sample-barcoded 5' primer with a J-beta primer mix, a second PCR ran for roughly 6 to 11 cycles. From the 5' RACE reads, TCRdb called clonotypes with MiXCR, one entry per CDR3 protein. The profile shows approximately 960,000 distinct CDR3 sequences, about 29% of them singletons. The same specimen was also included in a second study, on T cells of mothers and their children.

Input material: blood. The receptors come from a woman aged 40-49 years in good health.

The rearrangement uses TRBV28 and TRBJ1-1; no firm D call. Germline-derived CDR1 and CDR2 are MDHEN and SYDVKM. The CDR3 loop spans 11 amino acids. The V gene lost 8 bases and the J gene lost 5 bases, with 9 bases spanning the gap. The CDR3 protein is CASGLATEAFF. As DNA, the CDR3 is TGTGCCAGCGGGCTGGCGACTGAAGCTTTCTTT.

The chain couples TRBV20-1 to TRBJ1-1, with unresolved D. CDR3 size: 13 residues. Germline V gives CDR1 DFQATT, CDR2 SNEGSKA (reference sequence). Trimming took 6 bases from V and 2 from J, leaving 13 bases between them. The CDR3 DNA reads TGCAGTGCCGGGGAACAGCTAAACACTGAAGCTTTCTTT. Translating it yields CSAGEQLNTEAFF.

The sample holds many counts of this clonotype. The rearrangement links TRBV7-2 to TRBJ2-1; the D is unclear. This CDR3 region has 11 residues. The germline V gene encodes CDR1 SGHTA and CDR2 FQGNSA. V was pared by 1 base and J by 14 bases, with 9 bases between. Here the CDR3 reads CASSLESTKFF. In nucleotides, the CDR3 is TGTGCCAGCAGCTTAGAGAGTACTAAGTTCTTC.

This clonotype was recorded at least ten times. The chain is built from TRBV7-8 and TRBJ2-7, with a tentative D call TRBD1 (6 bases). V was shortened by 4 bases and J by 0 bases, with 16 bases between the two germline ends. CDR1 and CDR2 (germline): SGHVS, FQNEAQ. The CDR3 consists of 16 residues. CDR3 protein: CASSYRGQRGSYEQYF. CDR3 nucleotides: TGTGCCAGCAGCTACCGAGGACAGCGTGGCTCCTACGAGCAGTACTTC.

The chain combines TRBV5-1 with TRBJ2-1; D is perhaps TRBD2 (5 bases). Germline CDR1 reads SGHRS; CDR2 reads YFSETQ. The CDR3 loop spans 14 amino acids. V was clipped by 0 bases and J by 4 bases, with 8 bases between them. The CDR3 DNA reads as TGCGCCAGCAGCTTGGGGGAGCCGTACAATGAGCAGTTCTTC. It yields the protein CASSLGEPYNEQFF.

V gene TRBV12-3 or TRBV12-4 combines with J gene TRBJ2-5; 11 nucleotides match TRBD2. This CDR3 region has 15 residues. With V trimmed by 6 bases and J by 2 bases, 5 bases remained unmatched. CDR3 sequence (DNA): TGTGCCAGCAGAGTAGCGGGGGGGTCGCAAGAGACCCAGTACTTC. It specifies CASRVAGGSQETQYF.

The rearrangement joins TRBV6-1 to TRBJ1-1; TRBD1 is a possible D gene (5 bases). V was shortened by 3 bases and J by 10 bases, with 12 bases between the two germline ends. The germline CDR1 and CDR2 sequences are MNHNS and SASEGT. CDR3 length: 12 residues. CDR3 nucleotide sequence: TGTGCCAGCAGTGAGGCGGGACTGGCAGCTTTCTTT. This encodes CASSEAGLAAFF.

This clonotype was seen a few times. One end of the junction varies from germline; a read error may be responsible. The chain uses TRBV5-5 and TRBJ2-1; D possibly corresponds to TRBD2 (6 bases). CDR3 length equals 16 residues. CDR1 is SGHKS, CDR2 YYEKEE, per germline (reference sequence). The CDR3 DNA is TGTACCAGCAGCCGCGGACTACCAGGCTCCTACAATGAGCAGTTCTTC. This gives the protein CTSSRGLPGSYNEQFF.

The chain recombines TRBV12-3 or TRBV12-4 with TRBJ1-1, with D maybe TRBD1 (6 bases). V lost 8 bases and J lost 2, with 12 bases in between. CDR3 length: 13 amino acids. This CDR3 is CASHREVNTEAFF. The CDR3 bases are TGTGCCAGCCACAGGGAGGTTAACACTGAAGCTTTCTTT.

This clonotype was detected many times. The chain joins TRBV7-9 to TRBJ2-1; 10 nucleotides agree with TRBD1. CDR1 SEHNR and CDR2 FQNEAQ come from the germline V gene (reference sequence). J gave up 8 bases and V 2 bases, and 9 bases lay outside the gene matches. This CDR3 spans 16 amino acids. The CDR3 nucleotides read TGTGCCAGCAGCTTAATCGGGACAGGGGTGGCGGATGAGCAGTTCTTC. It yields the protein CASSLIGTGVADEQFF.

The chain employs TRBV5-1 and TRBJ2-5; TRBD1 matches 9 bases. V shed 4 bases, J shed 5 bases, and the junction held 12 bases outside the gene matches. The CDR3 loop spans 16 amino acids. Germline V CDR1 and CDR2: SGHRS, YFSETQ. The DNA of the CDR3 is TGCGCCAGCAGCCAGATGGCCGGGACAGGGAAGGAGACCCAGTACTTC. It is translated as CASSQMAGTGKETQYF.

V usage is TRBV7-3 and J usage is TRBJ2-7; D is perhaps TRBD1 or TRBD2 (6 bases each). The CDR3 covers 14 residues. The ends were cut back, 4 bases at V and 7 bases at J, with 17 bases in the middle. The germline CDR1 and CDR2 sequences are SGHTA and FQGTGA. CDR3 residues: CASSSRGPYNEQYF. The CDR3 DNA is TGTGCCAGCAGCTCCCGGGGGCCTTACAATGAGCAGTACTTC.

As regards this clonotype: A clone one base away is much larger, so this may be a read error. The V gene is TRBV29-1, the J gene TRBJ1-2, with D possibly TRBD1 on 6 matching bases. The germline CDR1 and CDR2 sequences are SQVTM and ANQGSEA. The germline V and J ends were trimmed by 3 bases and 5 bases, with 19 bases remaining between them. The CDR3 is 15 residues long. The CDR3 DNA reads TGCAGCGTTGAGCCGGCGGACAGTCTACGGTATGGCTACACCTTC. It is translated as CSVEPADSLRYGYTF.

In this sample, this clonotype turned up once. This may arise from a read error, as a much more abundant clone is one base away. CDR3 amino acids: CASNGQGSYEQNF. CDR3 DNA: TGTGCCAGCAATGGACAGGGCTCCTACGAGCAGAACTTC. The chain carries TRBV12-3 or TRBV12-4 and TRBJ2-7; 8 bases are a match to TRBD1. The length of the CDR3 is 13 residues.

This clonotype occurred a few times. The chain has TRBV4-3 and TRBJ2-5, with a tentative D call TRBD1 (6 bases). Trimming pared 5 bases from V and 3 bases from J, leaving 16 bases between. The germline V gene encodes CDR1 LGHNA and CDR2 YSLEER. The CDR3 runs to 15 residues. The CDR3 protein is CASSEAGAGKETQYF. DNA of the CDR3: TGCGCCAGCAGCGAAGCAGGGGCAGGGAAAGAGACCCAGTACTTC.

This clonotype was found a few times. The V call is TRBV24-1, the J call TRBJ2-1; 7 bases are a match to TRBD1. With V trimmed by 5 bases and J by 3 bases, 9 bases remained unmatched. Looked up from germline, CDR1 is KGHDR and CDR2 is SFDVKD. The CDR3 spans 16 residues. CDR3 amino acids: CATSGEIQGFYNEQFF. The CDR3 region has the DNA TGTGCCACCAGTGGGGAAATACAGGGGTTCTACAATGAGCAGTTCTTC.

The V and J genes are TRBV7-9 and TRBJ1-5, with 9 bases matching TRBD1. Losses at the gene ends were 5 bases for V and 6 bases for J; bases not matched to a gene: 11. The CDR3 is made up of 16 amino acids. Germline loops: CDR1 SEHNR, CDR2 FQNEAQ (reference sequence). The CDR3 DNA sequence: TGTGCCAGCAGCAGGACAGGGGTGGGGTTCGGTCAGCCCCAGCATTTT. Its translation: CASSRTGVGFGQPQHF.